This TCR beta chain was sequenced in a study of CD8+ T cells in alopecia areata (dated by TCRdb to the late 2010s). For the study in its entirety: Treated patients were enrolled in an open-label pilot trial of oral tofacitinib, 5 to 10 mg twice daily, for moderate-to-severe alopecia areata. Tofacitinib was given for 6 to 18 months, followed by 6 months of follow-up off drug to assess delayed response and recurrence. Scalp clonality was compared among normal scalp (n=4), patchy alopecia areata scalp (n=8), and alopecia totalis/universalis scalp (n=8). The study used high-throughput TCRbeta sequencing to examine T cell clonal expansion in alopecia areata, in both the C3H/HeJ mouse model and human patients. Amplification of TCRbeta CDR3 regions was done by immunoSEQ multiplex PCR using 35 Vbeta forward primers and 13 Jbeta reverse primers. RNA was obtained with the PAXgene miRNA kit for fixed scalp, the miRNeasy kit for PBMCs, and the RNeasy kit for mouse skin. Biopsies were taken from tofacitinib-treated patients at baseline and again at 4 and 24 weeks into treatment, and several of those patients also had a later scalp biopsy. Human TCRbeta sequencing covered scalp tissue and sorted CD4+ and CD8+ peripheral blood T cells from patchy and totalis/universalis alopecia areata patients and healthy controls. Points the paper makes about the study in general: TCR sequences shared between patients were less clear than in mice, possibly partly because of HLA diversity in the patient population. Resident alphabeta T cells in normal human skin are also sequenced, complicating scalp TCR repertoire analysis, unlike mouse skin dominated by gammadelta T cells. Lesional scalp, especially in alopecia totalis/universalis, showed higher clonality and more expanded CD8+ clones than normal scalp, suggesting antigenic drive.

Interpreted using the paper, the time point label stands for: baseline before oral tofacitinib. Lesional scalp punch biopsies and peripheral blood were obtained from alopecia areata patients. PBMCs were isolated by density centrifugation and stained for CD3, CD4 and CD8, and CD4+ and CD8+ T cells were sorted on a FACSAria. Reading the germline V gene gives CDR1 ENHRY and CDR2 SYGVKD. The CDR3 spans 12 residues, from the cysteine through the phenylalanine. The CDR3 DNA has 36 bases and is translated from base 1. Deletion took 3 bases off V and 3 bases off J, with a span of 6 bases between the germline ends. Library preparation employed the immunoSEQ multiplex PCR assay. For TCR sequencing, RNA was extracted from every sample and reverse transcribed into cDNA to serve as template. First-strand cDNA was synthesized with SuperScript III using a 2:1 mix of oligo-dT and random hexamers. Amplification bias was assessed with a synthetic immune receptor repertoire, and residual bias was removed computationally. The published analysis was carried out like this. Raw reads were preprocessed to remove errors, and CDR3 was defined according to IMGT conventions as the region from the conserved cysteine to phenylalanine. To get clonality, Shannon entropy was normalized by log2 of the number of productive unique TCRs and the result was subtracted from 1. CD4 or CD8 identity of scalp clones was inferred by cross-referencing scalp TCRbeta sequences with sorted blood CD4 and CD8 repertoires. What TCRdb holds here is the immuneACCESS table cut down to in-frame rearrangements. Part of the clones is not present; checked against another copy, under half of the missing clones reflect an unresolved V gene, and the others are unexplained. Clone size and V and J calls were adopted from that table, with D and trimming inferred from the DNA. The sample data list around 130,000 clones, and roughly 54% of these were observed just once. The top ten constitute 3.5% to 5% of the sample.

With regard to this clone: This clone's antigen is unknown. Base qualities are missing; no much larger clone stands one base away.

The chain uses TRBV10-3 and TRBJ2-7, with the D gene call left open. The TCR originated in a human donor with alopecia areata. The sequenced sample was CD4+ T cells sorted from blood, obtained at week 0. The nucleotide sequence reads TGTGCCATCAGTGAACTCGACTACGAGCAGTACTTC. It encodes CAISELDYEQYF.